These T cell receptor beta chains were read from a single sample in a study of T cells after posttransplantation cyclophosphamide. TCRdb keeps only in-frame clones here, not all; method: immunoSEQ multiplex PCR. Of 31,000 or so clones listed, 75% to 95% are singletons. Sequencing was performed on naive CD4+ T cells sorted from blood. These receptors all come from a man aged 25-45 years in good health and a related stem cell transplant donor. Each CDR3 is given with its conserved first and last residue. A D gene is named only where the DNA matches it firmly. Part of the rows lack a size; the others show once, few, many or a class for expanded clones.

TRBJ1-2,TRBD1,.,TRBV29-1,CSVLTGDYGYTF,TGCAGCGTGCTGACAGGGGACTATGGCTACACCTTC
TRBJ2-3,.,.,TRBV7-6,CASSWSGRADTQYF,TGTGCCAGCAGCTGGAGCGGTCGGGCAGATACGCAGTATTTT
TRBJ1-2,TRBD1,.,TRBV6-6,CASSYLAQGENGYTF,TGTGCCAGCAGTTACCTGGCACAGGGGGAAAATGGCTACACCTTC
TRBJ2-6,.,.,TRBV9,CASSTGSGANVLTF,TGTGCCAGCAGTACAGGGTCCGGGGCCAACGTCCTGACTTTC
TRBJ1-4,.,.,TRBV7-9,CASRPTSARGYEKLFF,TGTGCCAGCAGACCCACGTCCGCAAGGGGGTATGAAAAACTGTTTTTT
TRBJ2-3,.,.,TRBV28,CASSSGSGWRDTQYF,TGTGCCAGCAGTTCAGGGTCTGGTTGGAGAGATACGCAGTATTTT
TRBJ1-3,TRBD1,.,TRBV5-6,CASSLPGGASGNTIYF,TGTGCCAGCAGCTTGCCAGGGGGCGCGTCTGGAAACACCATATATTTT
TRBJ1-3,.,.,TRBV11-2,CASSLGAASGNTIYF,TGTGCCAGCAGCTTAGGGGCTGCCTCTGGAAACACCATATATTTT
TRBJ1-2,.,.,TRBV7-2,CASSPRVTSGYGYTF,TGTGCCAGCAGCCCCCGGGTCACATCTGGGTATGGCTACACCTTC
TRBJ1-1,.,.,TRBV27,CASSSHIPNTEAFF,TGTGCCAGCAGTTCACATATCCCGAACACTGAAGCTTTCTTT
TRBJ2-5,TRBD2,.,TRBV6-5,CASSPGLAGQETQYF,TGTGCCAGCAGTCCCGGACTAGCGGGACAAGAGACCCAGTACTTC
TRBJ2-7,.,.,TRBV11-3,CASSLALGTQQYF,TGTGCCAGCAGCTTAGCGCTCGGGACACAGCAGTACTTC
TRBJ1-1,.,.,TRBV19,CASSIRSRVGHSGTEAFF,TGTGCCAGTAGTATAAGGTCCAGGGTGGGCCACTCGGGCACTGAAGCTTTCTTT
TRBJ1-1,.,.,TRBV6-5,CASSHPGVITEAFF,TGTGCCAGCAGTCACCCGGGGGTAATCACTGAAGCTTTCTTT
TRBJ2-1,TRBD2,.,TRBV4-2,CASSQDPLAGVTYNEQFF,TGTGCCAGCAGCCAAGACCCTCTAGCGGGGGTGACCTACAATGAGCAGTTCTTC
TRBJ1-2,.,.,TRBV9,CASSVAGARSSGYTF,TGTGCCAGCAGCGTGGCAGGGGCCCGTTCCTCTGGCTACACCTTC
TRBJ2-7,TRBD1,.,TRBV5-4,CASSLVGTGAYEQYF,TGTGCCAGCAGCTTGGTAGGGACAGGGGCCTACGAGCAGTACTTC
TRBJ2-7,.,.,TRBV4-3,CASARQVSYEQYF,TGCGCCAGCGCCCGCCAGGTGTCATACGAGCAGTACTTC
TRBJ1-3,.,once,TRBV9,CASSVDQGDFGNTIYF,TGTGCCAGCAGCGTAGACCAGGGTGACTTCGGAAACACCATATATTTT
TRBJ2-2,TRBD1,once,TRBV13,CASSFNRGHTGELFF,TGTGCCAGCAGCTTCAACAGGGGGCATACCGGGGAGCTGTTTTTT
TRBJ1-4,TRBD1,.,TRBV4-3,CASSQDLLQGGEKLFF,TGCGCCAGCAGCCAAGACTTATTACAGGGGGGTGAAAAACTGTTTTTT
TRBJ1-1,.,.,TRBV6-5,CASRRQGGTEAFF,TGTGCCAGCAGGAGGCAGGGTGGCACTGAAGCTTTCTTT
TRBJ1-6,.,.,TRBV7-2,CASSLYYRVGVSPLHF,TGTGCCAGCAGCTTATATTACAGGGTTGGGGTATCACCCCTCCACTTT
TRBJ2-5,TRBD1,.,TRBV5-1,CASSVGTGRQETQYF,TGCGCCAGCAGCGTAGGGACAGGGCGGCAAGAGACCCAGTACTTC
TRBJ2-3,.,once,TRBV7-9,CASSLNAAFLKSQDTQYF,TGTGCCAGCAGCTTAAATGCGGCCTTCCTCAAAAGCCAGGATACGCAGTATTTT
TRBJ2-2,TRBD2,.,TRBV2,CASIRLAGRYTGELFF,TGTGCCAGCATCCGACTAGCGGGGAGATACACCGGGGAGCTGTTTTTT
TRBJ1-1,TRBD1,.,TRBV9,CASSVGQGLGDTEAFF,TGTGCCAGCAGCGTAGGACAGGGTTTAGGTGACACTGAAGCTTTCTTT
TRBJ2-2,.,few,TRBV9,CASSVVDTAPGELFF,TGTGCCAGCAGCGTAGTGGACACGGCGCCCGGGGAGCTGTTTTTT
TRBJ1-5,TRBD1,.,TRBV2,CASQQGSNQPQHF,TGTGCCAGCCAACAGGGGTCCAATCAGCCCCAGCATTTT